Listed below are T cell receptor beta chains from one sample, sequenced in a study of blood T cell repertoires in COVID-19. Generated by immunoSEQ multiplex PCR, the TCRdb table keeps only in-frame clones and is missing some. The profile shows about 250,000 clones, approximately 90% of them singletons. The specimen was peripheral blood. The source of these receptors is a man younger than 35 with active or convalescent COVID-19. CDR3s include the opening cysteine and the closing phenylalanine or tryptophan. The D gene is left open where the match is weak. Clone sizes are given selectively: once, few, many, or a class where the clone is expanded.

DNA: TGCGCCAGCAGCCAGAGGACAGGGGACCTCGAGCAGTACTTC
CDR3: CASSQRTGDLEQYF
size: .
V: TRBV4-1
D: TRBD1
J: TRBJ2-7

DNA: TGTGCCTGGGAGGGGCTCAAGGATACGCAGTATTTT
CDR3: CAWEGLKDTQYF
size: .
V: TRBV7-9
D: TRBD2
J: TRBJ2-3

DNA: TGTGCCAGCAGCTCCTTCGAGGGCACCTACGAGCAGTACTTC
CDR3: CASSSFEGTYEQYF
size: .
V: TRBV7-8
D: .
J: TRBJ2-7

DNA: TGTGCCAGCAGCGTCGCCGCAGAGAACACTGAAGCTTTCTTT
CDR3: CASSVAAENTEAFF
size: .
V: TRBV9
D: .
J: TRBJ1-1

DNA: TGTGCCAGCAGTTTATCCCGGGGGGAGCTGTTTTTT
CDR3: CASSLSRGELFF
size: .
V: TRBV27
D: .
J: TRBJ2-2

DNA: TGTGCCAGTAGTATAGATCGGGGGTCGGAGACTGAAGCTTTCTTT
CDR3: CASSIDRGSETEAFF
size: .
V: TRBV19
D: .
J: TRBJ1-1

DNA: TGTGCCAGCAGCGGAAGGGGAATCCCTAGCTACAATGAGCAGTTCTTC
CDR3: CASSGRGIPSYNEQFF
size: once
V: TRBV7-8
D: .
J: TRBJ2-1

DNA: TGTGCCAGCAGTTACTACCCGTCGACAGACGATACGGGCTACACCTTC
CDR3: CASSYYPSTDDTGYTF
size: .
V: TRBV6-5
D: .
J: TRBJ1-2

DNA: TGTGCCAGCAGTTACTGGACTAGCGGGAGTCTTCGCGAGCAGTTCTTC
CDR3: CASSYWTSGSLREQFF
size: .
V: TRBV6-5
D: TRBD2
J: TRBJ2-1

DNA: TGTGCCAGCAGTTGGACTAGCGGGACCCACCAGTACACAGATACGCAGTATTTT
CDR3: CASSWTSGTHQYTDTQYF
size: .
V: TRBV9
D: TRBD2
J: TRBJ2-3

DNA: TGCGCCAGCAGTGAGTCGCGGGGTAACACTGAAGCTTTCTTT
CDR3: CASSESRGNTEAFF
size: .
V: TRBV10-1
D: .
J: TRBJ1-1

DNA: TGTGCCAGCAGCCAAGATGGAGGACAGGGGTCCGTCCTGACTTTC
CDR3: CASSQDGGQGSVLTF
size: few
V: TRBV4-2
D: TRBD1
J: TRBJ2-6

DNA: TGCGCCAGCAGCTCAAGACAGGGGCTTGCAACTAATGAAAAACTGTTTTTT
CDR3: CASSSRQGLATNEKLFF
size: once
V: TRBV5-1
D: TRBD1
J: TRBJ1-4

DNA: TGTGCCAGCAGCTTGTCGGCGGCAGGGGGCTCCAGGGCCTACGAGCAGTACTTC
CDR3: CASSLSAAGGSRAYEQYF
size: .
V: TRBV7-2
D: TRBD1
J: TRBJ2-7

DNA: TGTGCCAGCAGCTTGGCGGGGGGGCCTCTGAACGAGCAGTACTTC
CDR3: CASSLAGGPLNEQYF
size: .
V: TRBV7-2
D: TRBD2
J: TRBJ2-7

DNA: TGTGCCACCAGTGAGGCTACAGGGTTCGGGGCAGATACGCAGTATTTT
CDR3: CATSEATGFGADTQYF
size: .
V: TRBV24-1
D: .
J: TRBJ2-3

DNA: TGTGCCAGTAGTCGGACAGTGAATAGCAATCAGCCCCAGCATTTT
CDR3: CASSRTVNSNQPQHF
size: .
V: TRBV19
D: .
J: TRBJ1-5

DNA: TGTGCCAGCAGAGAGGGGGGGTTTAATGAAAAACTGTTTTTT
CDR3: CASREGGFNEKLFF
size: .
V: TRBV6-5
D: .
J: TRBJ1-4

DNA: TGTGCTAGCAGCTTAGGAGCTCGCGGGAGTTCTTACGAGCAGTACTTC
CDR3: CASSLGARGSSYEQYF
size: .
V: TRBV7-7
D: TRBD2
J: TRBJ2-7

DNA: TGTGCCAGTAGTAAACTAGCGGGTTACAATGAGCAGTTCTTC
CDR3: CASSKLAGYNEQFF
size: .
V: TRBV19
D: TRBD2
J: TRBJ2-1

DNA: TGCGCCAGCAGCTTGGTCTCGGGGGGCAGGGATACGCAGTATTTT
CDR3: CASSLVSGGRDTQYF
size: .
V: TRBV5-1
D: .
J: TRBJ2-3

DNA: TGCGCCAGCAGCCAAGGACTGGCAAACACCGGGGAGCTGTTTTTT
CDR3: CASSQGLANTGELFF
size: .
V: TRBV4-3
D: .
J: TRBJ2-2

DNA: TGTGCCATCCTTCCCGGCGGCACTGAAGCTTTCTTT
CDR3: CAILPGGTEAFF
size: once
V: TRBV2
D: .
J: TRBJ1-1

DNA: TGTGCCAGCAGCTTGTCGCAGGGGGCCAGCAATCAGCCCCAGCATTTT
CDR3: CASSLSQGASNQPQHF
size: once
V: TRBV5-6
D: TRBD1
J: TRBJ1-5

DNA: TGTGCCAGTAGTAGGGGGCCCTACGAGCAGTACTTC
CDR3: CASSRGPYEQYF
size: .
V: TRBV19
D: .
J: TRBJ2-7

DNA: TGTGCCAGCAGCGGGACAGGGGGATCGTACGAGCAGTACTTC
CDR3: CASSGTGGSYEQYF
size: .
V: TRBV9
D: TRBD1
J: TRBJ2-7

DNA: TGTGCCAGCAGCCAAGAGAGGGGGCCCTACAATGAGCAGTTCTTC
CDR3: CASSQERGPYNEQFF
size: .
V: TRBV3-1/TRBV3-2
D: TRBD1
J: TRBJ2-1

DNA: TGTGCCAGCAGCTTAGACGTCGGGGGTGGCACTGAAGCTTTCTTT
CDR3: CASSLDVGGGTEAFF
size: many
V: TRBV7-2
D: .
J: TRBJ1-1

DNA: TGTGCCAGCAGCTTGGCGGGAGGGCCGACAGATACGCAGTATTTT
CDR3: CASSLAGGPTDTQYF
size: .
V: TRBV5-4
D: TRBD2
J: TRBJ2-3

DNA: TGTGCCAGCTCACCAGCAGGGTCGGGCGGCTACACCTTC
CDR3: CASSPAGSGGYTF
size: .
V: TRBV18
D: .
J: TRBJ1-2

DNA: TGCGCCAGCAGCGCCGGGACAGGGGGCAACGAAGCTTTCTTT
CDR3: CASSAGTGGNEAFF
size: .
V: TRBV5-1
D: TRBD1
J: TRBJ1-1

DNA: TGTGCCAGCAGTAGGGACGGGGAGGCTCAGCCCCAGCATTTT
CDR3: CASSRDGEAQPQHF
size: .
V: TRBV2
D: .
J: TRBJ1-5

DNA: TGTGCCAGCAGCTCTACAAGGGGTTCACCCCTCCACTTT
CDR3: CASSSTRGSPLHF
size: .
V: TRBV13
D: .
J: TRBJ1-6

DNA: TGTGCCAGCAAACCGGGACTGAGCTCCTACGAGCAGTACTTC
CDR3: CASKPGLSSYEQYF
size: .
V: TRBV2
D: .
J: TRBJ2-7

DNA: TGTGCCAGCAGCTTGACAGGGACAGGGGTTGCCAAAAACATTCAGTACTTC
CDR3: CASSLTGTGVAKNIQYF
size: .
V: TRBV11-2
D: TRBD1
J: TRBJ2-4

DNA: TGTGCCAGCAGCCCCCTCGGGGAGACACAAGAGACCCAGTACTTC
CDR3: CASSPLGETQETQYF
size: .
V: TRBV21-1
D: .
J: TRBJ2-5

DNA: TGCAGCGTGACAGTCTCCTACAATGAGCAGTTCTTC
CDR3: CSVTVSYNEQFF
size: .
V: TRBV29-1
D: .
J: TRBJ2-1

DNA: TGTGCCAGTAGCACCGGGGGGTGGCGGGAGTCTCACACCGGGGAGCTGTTTTTT
CDR3: CASSTGGWRESHTGELFF
size: .
V: TRBV19
D: TRBD2
J: TRBJ2-2

DNA: TGTGCCAGCACCTTTATGCGGGACAGTCGGCCAGGTGCCTATGGCTACACCTTC
CDR3: CASTFMRDSRPGAYGYTF
size: .
V: TRBV7-2
D: TRBD1
J: TRBJ1-2

DNA: TGTGCCAGCAGCTTAGAACTAGCGGGAGGTGGTGAGCAGTTCTTC
CDR3: CASSLELAGGGEQFF
size: once
V: TRBV7-6
D: TRBD2
J: TRBJ2-1

DNA: TGTGCCAGCAGCCCCGGACAGGGCGGCTATGGCTACACCTTC
CDR3: CASSPGQGGYGYTF
size: once
V: TRBV28
D: TRBD1
J: TRBJ1-2

DNA: TGTGCCAGCAGCTCTGGTCAGGGGGCCTACAATGAGCAGTTCTTC
CDR3: CASSSGQGAYNEQFF
size: .
V: TRBV5-4
D: TRBD1
J: TRBJ2-1

DNA: TGTGCCAGCAGCTTGGCAGGGCCGAACACTGAAGCTTTCTTT
CDR3: CASSLAGPNTEAFF
size: .
V: TRBV5-6
D: .
J: TRBJ1-1

DNA: TGCAGCGTTGAAGGATGGCGGGGGCATCAAGAGACCCAGTACTTC
CDR3: CSVEGWRGHQETQYF
size: .
V: TRBV29-1
D: .
J: TRBJ2-5

DNA: TGTGCCAGCAGCTTGGCACAGGGCTATCAGCCCCAGCATTTT
CDR3: CASSLAQGYQPQHF
size: .
V: TRBV5-5
D: .
J: TRBJ1-5

DNA: TGTGCCAGCAGCTTCGGGACAGGGAACTATGGCTACACCTTC
CDR3: CASSFGTGNYGYTF
size: .
V: TRBV7-2
D: TRBD1
J: TRBJ1-2

DNA: TGTGCCAGCACCCCTAGGTTGTCCGGGGAGACCCAGTACTTC
CDR3: CASTPRLSGETQYF
size: .
V: TRBV5-6
D: .
J: TRBJ2-5

DNA: TGTGCCAGCTCACCAGGTGGGGGCACCACAGATACGCAGTATTTT
CDR3: CASSPGGGTTDTQYF
size: .
V: TRBV18
D: .
J: TRBJ2-3

DNA: TGTGCCAGCACGACTAGCACAGATACGCAGTATTTT
CDR3: CASTTSTDTQYF
size: .
V: TRBV18
D: .
J: TRBJ2-3

DNA: TGTGCCACCAGCCGGAGGGGACTAGCGGGAGGAACCTACGAGCAGTACTTC
CDR3: CATSRRGLAGGTYEQYF
size: .
V: TRBV15
D: TRBD2
J: TRBJ2-7

DNA: TGTGCCAGCAGTTACTCAAGCCAGGGCAGCCATCGGGAGCAGTACTTC
CDR3: CASSYSSQGSHREQYF
size: .
V: TRBV6-5
D: .
J: TRBJ2-7

DNA: TGTGCCAGCAGTCTCACTAGCGGGAGCCACGAGCAGTACTTC
CDR3: CASSLTSGSHEQYF
size: once
V: TRBV6-5
D: TRBD2
J: TRBJ2-7

DNA: TGTGCCAGCTCACCAGGAGGTCGGGCAACTGAAGCTTTCTTT
CDR3: CASSPGGRATEAFF
size: .
V: TRBV18
D: .
J: TRBJ1-1